A selection of T cell receptor beta chains follows, all from one sample in a study of cytomegalovirus exposure and HLA in healthy donors. Sequencing was performed with immunoSEQ multiplex PCR; in TCRdb, only in-frame clones are kept and a portion is missing. The sample holds 180,000 or so clones, over 65% seen once. Sequencing was done on a sample of PBMCs. These receptor sequences come from a woman aged 55 to 70 in good health and CMV-seropositive. Each CDR3 is given with its conserved first and last residue. D genes are given only for firm matches. The size entry is marked missing in some rows and otherwise reads once, few, many or a size class.

d_call: TRBD2; v_call: TRBV11-2; clone_size: .; j_call: TRBJ2-7; cdr3_nt: TGTGCCAGCAGCTGGGGGACTAGCACCGGGGGGGAGCAGTACTTC; cdr3_aa: CASSWGTSTGGEQYF
d_call: .; v_call: TRBV28; clone_size: .; j_call: TRBJ2-7; cdr3_nt: TGTGCCAGCACCTCCGGACAGAGCTACGAGCAGTACTTC; cdr3_aa: CASTSGQSYEQYF
d_call: .; v_call: TRBV7-2; clone_size: .; j_call: TRBJ1-2; cdr3_nt: TGTGCCAGCAGCTCAATGGGGAGTACTAACTATGGCTACACCTTC; cdr3_aa: CASSSMGSTNYGYTF
d_call: .; v_call: TRBV2; clone_size: .; j_call: TRBJ1-6; cdr3_nt: TGTGCCAGCAGTGAGCGGGGGAATTCACCCCTCCACTTT; cdr3_aa: CASSERGNSPLHF
d_call: TRBD2; v_call: TRBV5-6; clone_size: .; j_call: TRBJ2-4; cdr3_nt: TGTGCCAGCACCCGGGGGCGGGGGGGCAAAAACATTCAGTACTTC; cdr3_aa: CASTRGRGGKNIQYF
d_call: .; v_call: TRBV5-4; clone_size: once; j_call: TRBJ2-1; cdr3_nt: TGTGCCAGCAGCTTCGGGGGGCGGAGGAACAATGAGCAGTTCTTC; cdr3_aa: CASSFGGRRNNEQFF
d_call: .; v_call: TRBV27; clone_size: once; j_call: TRBJ1-4; cdr3_nt: TGTGCCAGCAGTTCCCGGAGAAATGAAAAACTGTTTTTT; cdr3_aa: CASSSRRNEKLFF
d_call: TRBD2; v_call: TRBV9; clone_size: .; j_call: TRBJ2-7; cdr3_nt: TGTGCCAGCAGCGTAGAACTAGCGGGATCTTACGAGCAGTACTTC; cdr3_aa: CASSVELAGSYEQYF
d_call: .; v_call: TRBV7-3; clone_size: .; j_call: TRBJ2-2; cdr3_nt: TGTGCCAGCAGCGCATCCGGGACCGGGGAGCTGTTTTTT; cdr3_aa: CASSASGTGELFF
d_call: TRBD1; v_call: TRBV9; clone_size: .; j_call: TRBJ2-7; cdr3_nt: TGTGCCAGCAGCGTAACCGGGACAGGGTCCTACGAGCAGTACTTC; cdr3_aa: CASSVTGTGSYEQYF
d_call: TRBD1; v_call: TRBV10-3; clone_size: .; j_call: TRBJ2-1; cdr3_nt: TGTGCCATCAGCACCGGGACAGGGGGCTACAATGAGCAGTTCTTC; cdr3_aa: CAISTGTGGYNEQFF
d_call: .; v_call: TRBV15; clone_size: few; j_call: TRBJ2-2; cdr3_nt: TGTGCCACCAGTCTAAAACAGGGTGGCGGGGAGCTGTTTTTT; cdr3_aa: CATSLKQGGGELFF
d_call: .; v_call: TRBV10-3; clone_size: .; j_call: TRBJ2-3; cdr3_nt: TGTGCCATTTCCCCGGGTGGAGATACGCAGTATTTT; cdr3_aa: CAISPGGDTQYF
d_call: TRBD1; v_call: TRBV5-1; clone_size: once; j_call: TRBJ1-2; cdr3_nt: TGCGCCAGCACCTCAATCGGACAGGGGGCGGAAGGTGGCTACACCTTC; cdr3_aa: CASTSIGQGAEGGYTF
d_call: .; v_call: TRBV9; clone_size: .; j_call: TRBJ1-6; cdr3_nt: TGTGCCAGCAGAGCAGGACAGCCGAATTCACCCCTCCACTTT; cdr3_aa: CASRAGQPNSPLHF
d_call: TRBD1; v_call: TRBV18; clone_size: .; j_call: TRBJ1-2; cdr3_nt: TGTGCCAGCTCACCAAGAGACAGGGTCGAACTCTATGGCTACACCTTC; cdr3_aa: CASSPRDRVELYGYTF
d_call: .; v_call: TRBV6-5; clone_size: once; j_call: TRBJ2-7; cdr3_nt: TGTGCCAGCAGTTACTCAGGGGACGAGCAGTACTTC; cdr3_aa: CASSYSGDEQYF
d_call: TRBD1; v_call: TRBV4-3; clone_size: .; j_call: TRBJ2-2; cdr3_nt: TGCGCCAGCAGCCAAGATCTTTTACAGGGGGCGCTTCCCGGGGAGCTGTTTTTT; cdr3_aa: CASSQDLLQGALPGELFF
d_call: .; v_call: TRBV19; clone_size: .; j_call: TRBJ1-4; cdr3_nt: TGTGCCAGTAGCTACAGCACAACTAATGAAAAACTGTTTTTT; cdr3_aa: CASSYSTTNEKLFF
d_call: TRBD1; v_call: TRBV29-1; clone_size: .; j_call: TRBJ2-7; cdr3_nt: TGCAGCGGCTCAAATACTACGAAACTTTCTCCGACGACAGGGTTCCACGAGCAGTACTTC; cdr3_aa: CSGSNTTKLSPTTGFHEQYF
d_call: .; v_call: TRBV30; clone_size: .; j_call: TRBJ1-6; cdr3_nt: TGTGCCTGGAGTGTGGGGTTTCAGGGTAGAGCACCCCTCCACTTT; cdr3_aa: CAWSVGFQGRAPLHF
d_call: TRBD2; v_call: TRBV27; clone_size: .; j_call: TRBJ2-7; cdr3_nt: TGTGCCAGCAGGACTAGCGGGTCCCTTTACGAGCAGTACTTC; cdr3_aa: CASRTSGSLYEQYF
d_call: TRBD1; v_call: TRBV28; clone_size: .; j_call: TRBJ1-2; cdr3_nt: TGTGCCAGCAGTTTTCCGGACAGGGGGCCGCGCTACACCTTC; cdr3_aa: CASSFPDRGPRYTF
d_call: .; v_call: TRBV28; clone_size: .; j_call: TRBJ1-1; cdr3_nt: TGTGCCAGCAGTTTATGGGGGCAGGGGCAAGCTTTCTTT; cdr3_aa: CASSLWGQGQAFF
d_call: .; v_call: TRBV4-3; clone_size: few; j_call: TRBJ1-2; cdr3_nt: TGCGCCAGCAGCCAAGATCCGAGGGAGGGCTACACCTTC; cdr3_aa: CASSQDPREGYTF
d_call: .; v_call: TRBV19; clone_size: .; j_call: TRBJ1-5; cdr3_nt: TGTGCCAGTAGTACAGGGAAAGCTCAGCCCCAGCATTTT; cdr3_aa: CASSTGKAQPQHF
d_call: TRBD1; v_call: TRBV5-1; clone_size: .; j_call: TRBJ1-2; cdr3_nt: TGCGCCAGCAGCCTACTACCCGGGACAGGGGATGGCTACACCTTC; cdr3_aa: CASSLLPGTGDGYTF
d_call: .; v_call: TRBV30; clone_size: .; j_call: TRBJ2-1; cdr3_nt: TGTGCCTGGAATAGTGGGAGTAGTGGTGAGCAGTTCTTC; cdr3_aa: CAWNSGSSGEQFF
d_call: .; v_call: TRBV21-1; clone_size: .; j_call: TRBJ1-2; cdr3_nt: TGTGCCAGCAGCAGACAACAGGGAGACTATGGCTACACCTTC; cdr3_aa: CASSRQQGDYGYTF
d_call: .; v_call: TRBV30; clone_size: .; j_call: TRBJ2-5; cdr3_nt: TGTGCCTGGGGTAGGGAGTATCAAGAGACCCAGTACTTC; cdr3_aa: CAWGREYQETQYF
d_call: TRBD1; v_call: TRBV10-3; clone_size: .; j_call: TRBJ1-1; cdr3_nt: TGTGCCATCAGTCCGGGGACAGGGGCGAAATATAACACTGAAGCTTTCTTT; cdr3_aa: CAISPGTGAKYNTEAFF
d_call: .; v_call: TRBV5-1; clone_size: few; j_call: TRBJ2-1; cdr3_nt: TGCGCCAGCAGCTTGGTGGGGGGATACGATGAGCAGTTCTTC; cdr3_aa: CASSLVGGYDEQFF
d_call: TRBD2; v_call: TRBV7-8; clone_size: .; j_call: TRBJ2-5; cdr3_nt: TGTGCCAGCAGCTTCCGACTAGCGGGGGCCGAAGAGACCCAGTACTTC; cdr3_aa: CASSFRLAGAEETQYF
d_call: .; v_call: TRBV15; clone_size: .; j_call: TRBJ1-1; cdr3_nt: TGTGCCACCAGCAGAGATCGGGGGGAAACTGAAGCTTTCTTT; cdr3_aa: CATSRDRGETEAFF
d_call: .; v_call: TRBV5-4; clone_size: .; j_call: TRBJ2-7; cdr3_nt: TGTGCCAGCAGCTCGCGACAGCGTTTGGAGCAGTACTTC; cdr3_aa: CASSSRQRLEQYF
d_call: .; v_call: TRBV5-3; clone_size: once; j_call: TRBJ1-2; cdr3_nt: TGTGCCAGAGGGGGGTTGGCGGATGGCTACACCTTC; cdr3_aa: CARGGLADGYTF
d_call: .; v_call: TRBV18; clone_size: .; j_call: TRBJ1-1; cdr3_nt: TGTGCCAGCTCACTTAACCGGGGGGACACTGAAGCTTTCTTT; cdr3_aa: CASSLNRGDTEAFF
d_call: .; v_call: TRBV11-2; clone_size: few; j_call: TRBJ2-3; cdr3_nt: TGTGCCAGCAGCCAGGAGGCTCACGGCACAGATACGCAGTATTTT; cdr3_aa: CASSQEAHGTDTQYF
d_call: TRBD2; v_call: TRBV11-3; clone_size: .; j_call: TRBJ2-5; cdr3_nt: TGTGCCAGCAGCTTAGGGCTAGCGGGACAAGAGACCCAGTACTTC; cdr3_aa: CASSLGLAGQETQYF
d_call: .; v_call: TRBV2; clone_size: .; j_call: TRBJ2-1; cdr3_nt: TGTGCCAGCAGAGAAATTCGGCTTAGAGGCAATGAGCAGTTCTTC; cdr3_aa: CASREIRLRGNEQFF
d_call: TRBD1; v_call: TRBV27; clone_size: .; j_call: TRBJ1-2; cdr3_nt: TGTGCCAGCCGTCCCGACAGGGGAAGGGTGAGTGGCTACACCTTC; cdr3_aa: CASRPDRGRVSGYTF
d_call: TRBD1; v_call: TRBV7-2; clone_size: .; j_call: TRBJ2-7; cdr3_nt: TGTGCCAGCAGCTTATTTGAAGGACAGGGGGCGGAGCAGTACTTC; cdr3_aa: CASSLFEGQGAEQYF
d_call: TRBD2; v_call: TRBV6-6; clone_size: .; j_call: TRBJ2-7; cdr3_nt: TGTGCCAGCAGTACCCCGGGAGGCCTATCAGCCTACGAGCAGTACTTC; cdr3_aa: CASSTPGGLSAYEQYF
d_call: .; v_call: TRBV18; clone_size: .; j_call: TRBJ1-3; cdr3_nt: TGTGCCAGCTCACTGGAACAGGACCTCTCTGGAAACACCATATATTTT; cdr3_aa: CASSLEQDLSGNTIYF
d_call: TRBD1; v_call: TRBV7-3; clone_size: .; j_call: TRBJ2-2; cdr3_nt: TGTGCCAGCAGCAGGACAGGGGTCACCGGGGAGCTGTTTTTT; cdr3_aa: CASSRTGVTGELFF
d_call: TRBD1; v_call: TRBV27; clone_size: few; j_call: TRBJ1-2; cdr3_nt: TGTGCCAGCAGTCCCTCACAGGGGGCGATTGGCTACACCTTC; cdr3_aa: CASSPSQGAIGYTF
d_call: .; v_call: TRBV9; clone_size: few; j_call: TRBJ1-6; cdr3_nt: TGTGCCAGCAGCGTATCAGGTAGAACGTCACCCCTCCACTTT; cdr3_aa: CASSVSGRTSPLHF
d_call: TRBD1; v_call: TRBV6-1; clone_size: .; j_call: TRBJ1-4; cdr3_nt: TGTGCCAGCATAAGGACAGGGGGAACTGCTGAAAAACTGTTTTTT; cdr3_aa: CASIRTGGTAEKLFF
d_call: .; v_call: TRBV28; clone_size: .; j_call: TRBJ2-7; cdr3_nt: TGTGCCAGCAGTCCGGACAGACCAACCTACGAGCAGTACTTC; cdr3_aa: CASSPDRPTYEQYF